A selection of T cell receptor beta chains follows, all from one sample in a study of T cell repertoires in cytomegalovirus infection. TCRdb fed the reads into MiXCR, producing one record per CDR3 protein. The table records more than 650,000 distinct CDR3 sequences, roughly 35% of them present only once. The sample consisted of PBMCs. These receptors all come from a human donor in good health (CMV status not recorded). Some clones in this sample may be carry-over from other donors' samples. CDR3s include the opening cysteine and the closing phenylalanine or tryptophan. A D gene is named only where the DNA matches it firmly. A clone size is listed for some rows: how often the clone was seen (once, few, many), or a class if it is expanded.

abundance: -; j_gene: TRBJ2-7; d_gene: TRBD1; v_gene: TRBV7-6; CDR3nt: TGTGCCAGCAGCCGCGGGACAGGGTCCGAGCAGTACTTC; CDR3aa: CASSRGTGSEQYF
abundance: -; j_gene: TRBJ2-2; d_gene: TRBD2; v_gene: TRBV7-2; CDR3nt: TGTGCCAGCAGGGACCGACTAGCGGGAGGCACCGGGGAGCTGTTTTTT; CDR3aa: CASRDRLAGGTGELFF
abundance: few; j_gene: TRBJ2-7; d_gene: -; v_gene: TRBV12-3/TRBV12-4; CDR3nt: TGTGCCAGCAGTTTAGCGCGGTTAGGCAGGGGCTACGAGCAGTACTTC; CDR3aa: CASSLARLGRGYEQYF
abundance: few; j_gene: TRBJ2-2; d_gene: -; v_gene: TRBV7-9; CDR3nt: TGTGCCAGCAGCCACCCGAACCCAACAACTAACACCGGGGAGCTGTTTTTT; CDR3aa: CASSHPNPTTNTGELFF
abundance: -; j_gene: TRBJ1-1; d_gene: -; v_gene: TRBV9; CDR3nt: TGTTCCAGCGGCAAACTAGGGGTAAACACTGAAGCTTTCTTT; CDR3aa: CSSGKLGVNTEAFF
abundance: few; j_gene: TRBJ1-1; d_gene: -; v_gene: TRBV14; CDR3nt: TGTGCCAGCAGCCAAATAACAGAGAACACTGAAGCTTTCTTT; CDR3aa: CASSQITENTEAFF
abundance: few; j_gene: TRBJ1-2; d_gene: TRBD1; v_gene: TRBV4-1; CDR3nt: TGCGCCAGCAGCCTCCCCGGGGAAGGGGGCGACTATGGCTACACCTTC; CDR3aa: CASSLPGEGGDYGYTF
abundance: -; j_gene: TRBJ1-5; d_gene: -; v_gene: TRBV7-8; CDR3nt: TGTGCCAGCAGCTTAAGTCGGGCTTCCCCCAATCAGCCCCAGCATTTT; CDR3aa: CASSLSRASPNQPQHF
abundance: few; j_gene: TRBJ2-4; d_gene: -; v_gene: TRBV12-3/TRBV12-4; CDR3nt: TGTGCCAGCAGCCCGCCTCGGGCGCTAGCCAAAAACATTCAGTACTTC; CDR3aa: CASSPPRALAKNIQYF
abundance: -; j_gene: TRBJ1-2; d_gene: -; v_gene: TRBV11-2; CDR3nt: TGTGCCAGCAGCTTAGTGCCCCGCCCCAAACAAGCTAACTATGGCTACACCTTC; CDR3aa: CASSLVPRPKQANYGYTF
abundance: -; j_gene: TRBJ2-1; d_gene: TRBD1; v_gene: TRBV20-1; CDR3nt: TGCAGTGCGGAAGGGTGGGACAGGGGAGGGGGTGAGCAGTTCTTC; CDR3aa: CSAEGWDRGGGEQFF
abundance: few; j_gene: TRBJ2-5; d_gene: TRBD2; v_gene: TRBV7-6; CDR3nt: TGTGCCAGCAGCTTAGCGCGGGGGATAGCGGCGACCCAGTACTTC; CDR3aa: CASSLARGIAATQYF
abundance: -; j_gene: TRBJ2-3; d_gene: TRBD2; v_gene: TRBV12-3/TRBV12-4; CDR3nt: TGTGCCAGCAGCTCCGTCGGGAGGAATACGCAGTATTTT; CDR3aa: CASSSVGRNTQYF
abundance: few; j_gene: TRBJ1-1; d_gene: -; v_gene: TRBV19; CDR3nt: TGTGCCAGTAGTCCCCAACAGTCCGCCGAAGCTTTCTTT; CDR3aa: CASSPQQSAEAFF
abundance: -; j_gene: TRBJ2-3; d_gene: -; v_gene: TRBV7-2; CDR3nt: TGTGCCAGCAGCCAGTTAGGGAGGGGGGGCCCAGAGACGCAGTATTTT; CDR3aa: CASSQLGRGGPETQYF
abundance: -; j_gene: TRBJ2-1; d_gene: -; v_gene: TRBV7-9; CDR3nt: TGTGCCAGCAGCCCGCCGGGGAATGAGCAGTTCTTC; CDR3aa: CASSPPGNEQFF
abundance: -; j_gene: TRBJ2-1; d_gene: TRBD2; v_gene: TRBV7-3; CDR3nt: TGTGCCAGCAGCCGGACTAGCGGTGACAACAATGAGCAGTTCTTC; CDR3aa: CASSRTSGDNNEQFF